The T cell receptor beta chain under discussion was sequenced for a study of blood T cell repertoires in COVID-19. This CDR3 contains 16 residues. Trimming removed 1 base from V and 5 bases from J, with 19 bases in between. Per the germline V gene, CDR1 is SGHTS and CDR2 is YDEGEE. Assay: immunoSEQ multiplex PCR; the TCRdb copy retains only in-frame clones and omits some. Of around 80,000 clones in the sample, more than 75% were seen once. The sequenced material came from peripheral blood. The chain joins TRBV5-8 to TRBJ2-7; perhaps TRBD2 as D (6 bases). The sequence was obtained from a human donor in a cohort sampled during active COVID-19. In DNA form, the CDR3 reads TGTGCCAGCAGCTTGTCCTTACTCACCGGGGGAGACGAGCAGTACTTC. This codes for CASSLSLLTGGDEQYF.